The rows below give T cell receptor beta chains drawn from one sample of a study of metastatic and nonmetastatic thyroid tumors. MiXCR reprocessed the PCR reads for TCRdb. The table records around 20,000 clones, roughly 9.8% of them present only once. The sample taken for sequencing was blood. These receptor sequences come from a female donor with papillary thyroid cancer or a benign thyroid nodule (not recorded which). Some clones in this sample may be carry-over from other donors' samples. CDR3s include the opening cysteine and the closing phenylalanine or tryptophan. The D gene is left open where the match is weak. Only part of the rows carry a size: once, few, many, or a class if the clone is expanded.

d_gene	v_gene	j_gene	abundance	CDR3nt	CDR3aa
TRBD2	TRBV7-3	TRBJ2-1	many	TGTGCCAGCACCCCGGGGACTAGCGGGAGGCGCGATGAGCAGTTCTTC	CASTPGTSGRRDEQFF
-	TRBV28	TRBJ1-1	-	TGTGCCAGCAGTTTTGGGGGGGCTATCACTGAAGCTTTCTTT	CASSFGGAITEAFF
-	TRBV6-2/TRBV6-3	TRBJ2-2	few	TGTGCCATAGCACGACAAAGCGGAAGAAGGGCCGGGGAGCTGTTTTTT	CAIARQSGRRAGELFF
TRBD1	TRBV27	TRBJ2-7	medium-sized	TGTGCCAGCAGTCTCCGTGGACAGGGGGCTTACTCCGAGCAGTACTTC	CASSLRGQGAYSEQYF
-	TRBV30	TRBJ2-7	many	TGTGCCTGGAGTCCCGGGACGGAAGACTACGAGCAGTACTTC	CAWSPGTEDYEQYF
TRBD1	TRBV20-1	TRBJ2-7	-	TGCAGTGCTAGATACCCTGGACAGGCCTACGAGCAGTACTTC	CSARYPGQAYEQYF
TRBD2	TRBV7-9	TRBJ2-7	many	TGTGCCAGCAGCTCTCGGGAGGGCACCTACGAGCAGTACTTC	CASSSREGTYEQYF
TRBD1	TRBV7-2	TRBJ2-7	many	TGTGCCAGCAGCTCGGACAGGGGGCTCGAGCAGTACTTC	CASSSDRGLEQYF
-	TRBV7-6	TRBJ2-2	many	TGTGCCAGCAGCTTGGGGTACACCGGGGAGCTGTTTTTT	CASSLGYTGELFF
TRBD2	TRBV2	TRBJ2-2	many	TGTGCCAGCAGCAGACTAGCGGGAGGGGCCGGGGAGCTGTTTTTT	CASSRLAGGAGELFF
TRBD1	TRBV5-1	TRBJ2-5	few	TGCGCCAGCAGCTCCCCCCGGACAGGAAAGGTATTCGAGACCCAGTACTTC	CASSSPRTGKVFETQYF
-	TRBV29-1	TRBJ2-1	many	TGCAGCGCCCGAGGGGACTTGGCCTACAATGAGCAGTTCTTC	CSARGDLAYNEQFF
TRBD1	TRBV20-1	TRBJ2-4	-	TGCAGTGCTAGAGGACAGGGGGAGAGAAACATTCAGTACTTC	CSARGQGERNIQYF
-	TRBV20-1	TRBJ2-1	many	TGCAGTGCTAGCGGACCCAAGGATGAGCAGTTCTTC	CSASGPKDEQFF
-	TRBV6-1	TRBJ1-1	-	TGTGCCAGCAGTGATACAGGGCGGGCCACTGAAGCTTTCTTT	CASSDTGRATEAFF
TRBD1	TRBV5-1	TRBJ2-1	many	TGCGCCAGCAGCTATAGGGGACAGTCTGTTGAGGGTGAGCAGTTCTTC	CASSYRGQSVEGEQFF
-	TRBV5-1	TRBJ2-5	many	TGCGCCAGCAGCTTGGGACCGAACAGGGGAGGCAAAGAGACCCAGTACTTC	CASSLGPNRGGKETQYF
-	TRBV13	TRBJ2-6	many	TGTGCCAGCAGCTTACGGGACGGAGGCTCTGGGGCCAACGTCCTGACTTTC	CASSLRDGGSGANVLTF
-	TRBV30	TRBJ1-6	many	TGTGCCTGGAGTACCGGGCCCCCTGATAATTCACCCCTCCACTTT	CAWSTGPPDNSPLHF
-	TRBV12-3/TRBV12-4	TRBJ2-5	many	TGTGCCAGCATGGCTACAGGCCGGGTCGAAGAGACCCAGTACTTC	CASMATGRVEETQYF
TRBD1	TRBV5-4	TRBJ2-2	few	TGTGCCAGCAGCTTGGTGACAGGGCCCGGGGAGCTGTTTTTT	CASSLVTGPGELFF
TRBD1	TRBV6-1	TRBJ1-2	-	TGTGCCAGCAGTGGGTACAGGGGAGGCTATGGCTACACCTTC	CASSGYRGGYGYTF
TRBD1	TRBV14	TRBJ2-1	many	TGTGCCAGCAGCTCCGGGACAGGGGTTTGGAATGAGCAGTTCTTC	CASSSGTGVWNEQFF
-	TRBV11-2	TRBJ1-2	-	TGTGCCAGCAGCTTAGATTTGACAGCTGGCTACACCTTC	CASSLDLTAGYTF
-	TRBV7-6	TRBJ2-5	many	TGTGCCAGCAGCTTGGGGGGACAACAAGAGACCCAGTACTTC	CASSLGGQQETQYF
TRBD2	TRBV7-3	TRBJ2-5	once	TGTGCCAGCAGCTTAATGGCTAGCGGGGGGGTAGAGACCCAGTACTTC	CASSLMASGGVETQYF
-	TRBV5-6	TRBJ2-1	many	TGTGCCAGCAGCCCCATGGGGCCCACCGAATTCGATGAGCAGTTCTTC	CASSPMGPTEFDEQFF
TRBD2	TRBV4-1	TRBJ2-1	many	TGCGCCAGCAGCCACCCGGGACTAGCGGGAAATGAGCAGTTCTTC	CASSHPGLAGNEQFF
-	TRBV7-2	TRBJ1-4	many	TGTGCCAGCAGCTTAGTAGTACAGCTTAATGAAAAACTGTTTTTT	CASSLVVQLNEKLFF
-	TRBV2	TRBJ2-4	many	TGTGCCAGCACTGCTGGGGGGCCGAGGGAGTACTTC	CASTAGGPREYF
-	TRBV29-1	TRBJ2-6	many	TGCAGCGCCATGTCCGTCGGGGCCAACGTCCTGACTTTC	CSAMSVGANVLTF
-	TRBV30	TRBJ2-5	many	TGTGCCTGGAGTGTACGGCGGGAGACCCAGTACTTC	CAWSVRRETQYF
-	TRBV10-3	TRBJ1-5	many	TGTGCCATCAGTGACGACCGACAGCTTGGGCCCCAGCATTTT	CAISDDRQLGPQHF
-	TRBV19	TRBJ2-1	many	TGTGCCAGTAGCATCGCCGTAAGCTCCTACAATGAGCAGTTCTTC	CASSIAVSSYNEQFF
-	TRBV9	TRBJ2-1	many	TGTGCCAGCAGCGTAGAGTGGTACAATGAGCAGTTCTTC	CASSVEWYNEQFF
-	TRBV28	TRBJ1-2	many	TGTGCCAACAGTATCGAGGGGTCTACTAGGGGCTACACCTTC	CANSIEGSTRGYTF
-	TRBV3-1	TRBJ2-2	many	TGTGCCAGCAGCCAAGTCCACAGGGGAGGTACCGGGGAGCTGTTTTTT	CASSQVHRGGTGELFF
-	TRBV7-6	TRBJ2-1	many	TGTGCCAGCAGCCTGGGAGGCCGGCTTGACAATGAGCAGTTCTTC	CASSLGGRLDNEQFF
-	TRBV11-1	TRBJ2-7	-	TGTGCCAGCAGCCTAGGAGACTATAGGAGGAGCTCCTACGAGCAGTACTTC	CASSLGDYRRSSYEQYF
TRBD2	TRBV7-9	TRBJ2-1	many	TGTGCCAGCAGCTTTGCTAGCGGAGCCTACAATGAGCAGTTCTTC	CASSFASGAYNEQFF
-	TRBV6-1	TRBJ1-5	many	TGTGCCAGCAGTGAGTTCGGGGGGTATAGCAATCAGCCCCAGCATTTT	CASSEFGGYSNQPQHF